This TCR beta chain was observed in a study of shared clonotypes between healthy human individuals. Only CD45RO-negative cells positively selected for CCR7 counted as naive CD8 cells, so terminally differentiated effector memory CD45RA+ cells were excluded. There are 15 residues in the CDR3. Trimming took 0 bases from V and 3 from J, leaving 12 bases between them. Germline assignment: CDR1 LGHNA and CDR2 YSLEER. TCRdb's table, derived via immunoSEQ multiplex PCR, lists solely in-frame clones and lacks some. This table has a few million clones, over 85% appearing once. The receptor was derived from a man younger than 35 in good health. Some clones in this sample may be carry-over from other donors' samples. The genes are TRBV4-3 and TRBJ2-7; D remains unclear. The source material was naive CD8+ T cells from PBMCs. The CDR3 DNA reads TGCGCCAGCAGCCAAGATAGGATAGGATACTACGAGCAGTACTTC. It encodes CASSQDRIGYYEQYF.